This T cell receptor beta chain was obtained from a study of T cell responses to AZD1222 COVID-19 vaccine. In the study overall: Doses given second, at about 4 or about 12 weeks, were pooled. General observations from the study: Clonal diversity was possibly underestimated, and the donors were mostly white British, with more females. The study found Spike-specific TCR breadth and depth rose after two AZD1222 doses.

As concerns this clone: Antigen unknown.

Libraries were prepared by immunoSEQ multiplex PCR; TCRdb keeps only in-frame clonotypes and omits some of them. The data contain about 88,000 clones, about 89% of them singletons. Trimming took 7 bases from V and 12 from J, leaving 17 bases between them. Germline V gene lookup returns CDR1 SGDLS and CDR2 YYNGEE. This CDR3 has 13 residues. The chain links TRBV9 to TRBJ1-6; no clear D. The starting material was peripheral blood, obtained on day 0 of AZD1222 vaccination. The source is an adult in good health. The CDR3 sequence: CASGGEGGRPLHF. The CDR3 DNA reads TGTGCCAGCGGTGGAGAGGGTGGAAGACCCCTCCACTTT.